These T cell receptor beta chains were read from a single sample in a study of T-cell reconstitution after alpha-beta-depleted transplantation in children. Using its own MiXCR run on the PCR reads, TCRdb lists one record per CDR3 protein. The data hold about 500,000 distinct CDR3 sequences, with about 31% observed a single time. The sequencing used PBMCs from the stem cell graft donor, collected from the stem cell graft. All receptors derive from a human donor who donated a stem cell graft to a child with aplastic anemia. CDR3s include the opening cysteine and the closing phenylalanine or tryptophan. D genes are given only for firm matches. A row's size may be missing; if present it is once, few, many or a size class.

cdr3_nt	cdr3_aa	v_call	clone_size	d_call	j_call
TGTGCCAGCAGAGGATACTACACGTTCTCTGGGGCCAACGTCCTGACTTTC	CASRGYYTFSGANVLTF	TRBV2	.	.	TRBJ2-6
TGTGCCAGCAGCCCGTTCGGGAGGGTTCCAAACATTCAGTACTTC	CASSPFGRVPNIQYF	TRBV7-8	.	TRBD2	TRBJ2-4
TGTGCCTGGAGTGGATCGATGGCAGCCACCGGGGAGCTGTTTTTT	CAWSGSMAATGELFF	TRBV30	few	.	TRBJ2-2
TGTGCCAGCAGCCAGACTAGCGGGACGTGGTATGAGCAGTTCTTC	CASSQTSGTWYEQFF	TRBV11-2	few	TRBD2	TRBJ2-1
TGTGCCAGTAGTATTCTTCTAGCGGAGTCCACAGATACGCAGTATTTT	CASSILLAESTDTQYF	TRBV19	few	TRBD2	TRBJ2-3
TGTGCCAGCAGCTTAATCGTAGCCAAAAACATTCAGTACTTC	CASSLIVAKNIQYF	TRBV7-8	.	.	TRBJ2-4
TGTGCCAGCAGTCCTAGCGGGACCGGAGGTGAGCAGTTCTTC	CASSPSGTGGEQFF	TRBV12-3/TRBV12-4	few	TRBD2	TRBJ2-1
TGTGCCAGCAGTAGGGACAGATACAATGAGCAGTTCTTC	CASSRDRYNEQFF	TRBV12-3/TRBV12-4	few	TRBD1	TRBJ2-1
TGTGCCAGCCGGACAGTCTATGGCTACACCTTC	CASRTVYGYTF	TRBV12-3/TRBV12-4	.	.	TRBJ1-2
TGCAGTGCTAGAGATGTGGGTCCCTCTGGAAACACCATATATTTT	CSARDVGPSGNTIYF	TRBV20-1	.	.	TRBJ1-3
TGTGCCTGGAGCGAAGGGGGATTCTCCTACAATGAGCAGTTCTTC	CAWSEGGFSYNEQFF	TRBV30	few	.	TRBJ2-1
TGTGCCAGCAGTTACGGGGGGCCCGGGACTAGCGGGACCCACAATGAGCAGTTCTTC	CASSYGGPGTSGTHNEQFF	TRBV6-5	few	TRBD2	TRBJ2-1
TGCAGTGCTAGTCGCCCGGGAGGGCGTGGGGAGACCCAGTACTTC	CSASRPGGRGETQYF	TRBV20-1	few	TRBD2	TRBJ2-5
TGTGCCAGCAGTTTAAAGTCGGGCAGGGGATATTTGGAGACCCAGTACTTC	CASSLKSGRGYLETQYF	TRBV12-3/TRBV12-4	.	.	TRBJ2-5
TGTGCCAGCAGCCACAGAGGGACAGGGGCGGTGAACACTGAAGCTTTCTTT	CASSHRGTGAVNTEAFF	TRBV7-8	once	TRBD1	TRBJ1-1
TGTGCCAGCAGCACAACGACAAAGCGGGAGGGCTCCTACAATGAGCAGTTCTTC	CASSTTTKREGSYNEQFF	TRBV9	.	TRBD2	TRBJ2-1
TGTGCCAGCAGCGTACGGGCTAACTCTGGGGCCAACGTCCTGACTTTC	CASSVRANSGANVLTF	TRBV9	few	.	TRBJ2-6
TGTGCCAGCCGACAGGGGTCGCGGGAGACCCAGTACTTC	CASRQGSRETQYF	TRBV25-1	.	TRBD1	TRBJ2-5
TGCAGTGCTCTAGGTGCAGGGCGAAATCGCCCCCAGCATTTT	CSALGAGRNRPQHF	TRBV20-1	.	.	TRBJ1-5
TGCAGTGCTAGCCCAGGCTCATCTGGAAACACCATATATTTT	CSASPGSSGNTIYF	TRBV20-1	few	.	TRBJ1-3
TGTGCCAGCAGCTTAAGTCGAACTTCCAACACTGAAGCTTTCTTT	CASSLSRTSNTEAFF	TRBV7-9	.	.	TRBJ1-1
TGTGCCAGCAGTGATCCGGGACAGGGAAACTACGAGCAGTACTTC	CASSDPGQGNYEQYF	TRBV6-2/TRBV6-3	few	TRBD1	TRBJ2-7